Below, 32 T cell receptor beta chains from the same sample are listed, as sequenced in a study of blood T cell repertoires in COVID-19. Data came from immunoSEQ multiplex PCR; TCRdb stores just in-frame clones and leaves some out. The data contain about 120,000 clones, about four fifths of them singletons. The specimen sequenced was peripheral blood. These receptors were obtained from a human donor in a cohort sampled during active COVID-19.

This chain joins TRBV19 and TRBJ1-5; maybe TRBD1 (6 bases). This CDR3 has 15 amino acids. The V end was cut by 3 bases, the J end by 4 bases, with 13 bases between. Germline V gene data show CDR1 as LNHDA and CDR2 as SQIVND (reference sequence). CDR3: CASSISGDTNQPQHF. In nucleotides, the CDR3 is TGTGCCAGTAGTATTTCCGGGGACACAAATCAGCCCCAGCATTTT.

The chain carries TRBV29-1 and TRBJ1-2; D might be TRBD1 (5 bases). The germline V gene encodes CDR1 SQVTM and CDR2 ANQGSEA. V was trimmed by 4 bases and J by 2 bases, leaving 14 bases between them. The CDR3 is 14 amino acids. CDR3 amino acids: CSVGLDRPNYGYTF. CDR3 sequence (DNA): TGCAGCGTTGGCCTCGACAGACCGAACTATGGCTACACCTTC.

V and J are TRBV7-2 and TRBJ2-6, with a possible D match to TRBD1 (6 bases). Germline CDR1 and CDR2: SGHTA and FQGNSA. V was shortened by 5 bases and J by 0 bases, with 14 bases between the two germline ends. The CDR3 loop spans 17 amino acids. In nucleotides, the CDR3 is TGTGCCAGCAGCCCAGGACAGATTGCCTCTGGGGCCAACGTCCTGACTTTC. This gives the protein CASSPGQIASGANVLTF.

In its sample, this clone was seen a few times. The chain has TRBV6-5 and TRBJ1-3, with a possible D match to TRBD1 (6 bases). CDR1 and CDR2 from the germline V gene are MNHEY and SVGAGI. Trimming pared 4 bases from V and 0 bases from J, leaving 7 bases between. The CDR3 has 14 amino acids. CDR3: CASSSTGSGNTIYF. The DNA for the CDR3 is TGTGCCAGCAGTTCGACAGGCTCTGGAAACACCATATATTTT.

This rearrangement joins TRBV4-3 to TRBJ2-7, with TRBD2 matching 7 bases. V trimming: 1 base; J trimming: 3 bases; junction bases outside the gene matches: 6. There are 15 residues in the CDR3. The germline gives CDR1 LGHNA, CDR2 YSLEER. The CDR3 coding sequence is TGCGCCAGCAGCCAAGTTGCGGGAGACGGCTACGAGCAGTACTTC. Its translation is CASSQVAGDGYEQYF.

This clone was observed a few times. The chain recombines TRBV19 with TRBJ1-6; D perhaps matches TRBD1 (5 bases). Trimming removed 5 bases from V and 7 bases from J, with 9 bases in between. CDR1 and CDR2 (germline): LNHDA, SQIVND (reference sequence). CDR3 length equals 13 residues. The chain's CDR3 is CASSANRNSPLHF. CDR3 in DNA: TGTGCCAGTAGTGCGAACAGGAATTCACCCCTCCACTTT. The full variable domain, in which reference TRBV19 and TRBJ1-6 provide the parts outside the CDR3, is DGGITQSPKYLFRKEGQNVTLSCEQNLNHDAMYWYRQDPGQGLRLIYYSQIVNDFQKGDIAEGYSVSREKKESFPLTVTSAQKNPTAFYLCASSANRNSPLHFGNGTRLTVT.

This clone was observed once. The chain uses TRBV5-1 and TRBJ2-7; D might be TRBD2 (6 bases). Trimming removed 5 bases at V and 7 bases at J, with 22 bases between. Germline V gene data show CDR1 as SGHRS and CDR2 as YFSETQ. The CDR3 contains 15 residues. CDR3 amino acids: CASSRSGLVAWEQYF. CDR3 sequence (DNA): TGCGCCAGCAGTCGTTCGGGACTCGTGGCATGGGAGCAGTACTTC.

The V gene is TRBV28, the J gene TRBJ1-1; a possible D gene is TRBD1 (6 bases). The CDR3 is 12 amino acids. V was trimmed by 2 bases and J by 10 bases, leaving 11 bases between them. CDR1 is MDHEN, CDR2 SYDVKM, per germline. The CDR3, as DNA: TGTGCCAGCAGTTTAACAGGGAGGGGAGCTTTCTTT. Residues: CASSLTGRGAFF. Combining the CDR3 with reference TRBV28 and TRBJ1-1 gives the whole variable domain DVKVTQSSRYLVKRTGEKVFLECVQDMDHENMFWYRQDPGLGLRLIYFSYDVKMKEKGDIPEGYSVSREKKERFSLILESASTNQTSMYLCASSLTGRGAFFGQGTRLTVV.

The chain is built from TRBV6-5 and TRBJ1-2, with 7 positions matching TRBD1. The CDR3 covers 16 residues. Germline CDR1 is MNHEY and CDR2 is SVGAGI. V shed 4 bases and J 4 bases; nucleotides not matched to a gene: 12. The CDR3 DNA follows: TGTGCCAGCAGTTCTCCGAGGACAGGCTGGGGCTATGGCTACACCTTC. Amino acids: CASSSPRTGWGYGYTF.

The chain employs TRBV10-1 and TRBJ2-1; TRBD1 matches 9 bases. This CDR3 contains 13 residues. The junction had 11 bases not matched to a gene; V was cut back by 11 bases and J by 9 bases. Germline CDR1 and CDR2: WNHNN and SYGVQD (reference sequence). The CDR3 spells CACRDREVGEQFF. The CDR3 DNA follows: TGCGCCTGCCGGGACAGGGAGGTGGGTGAGCAGTTCTTC.

This clone appeared a few times. V usage is TRBV28 and J usage is TRBJ1-6; 7 nucleotides agree with TRBD1. V lost 7 bases, J lost 0 bases, and 18 bases stayed unmatched. CDR3 length equals 20 residues. Germline V gives CDR1 MDHEN, CDR2 SYDVKM. As DNA, the CDR3 is TGTGCCAGCAACCCGGTAGCACAGGGGCTCTTGAGCTCCTATAATTCACCCCTCCACTTT. Translating it yields CASNPVAQGLLSSYNSPLHF.

V is TRBV6-6 and J is TRBJ2-1, with a possible D match to TRBD2 (6 bases). Trimming removed 7 bases from V and 8 bases from J, with 18 bases in between. The germline gives CDR1 MNHNY, CDR2 SVGAGI (reference sequence). The CDR3 length is 14 residues. The CDR3 region has the DNA TGTGCCAGCACCGGGAGCCCCGGAACGGATGAGCAGTTCTTC. Its protein product is CASTGSPGTDEQFF.

V is TRBV19 and J is TRBJ1-6; TRBD1 aligns across 9 bases. The CDR3 consists of 13 residues. Germline V gives CDR1 LNHDA, CDR2 SQIVND (reference sequence). With 6 bases clipped from V and 14 bases from J, the junction kept 8 bases outside the gene matches. The CDR3 loop is CASSGQGTGTLHF. CDR3 nucleotides: TGTGCCAGTAGCGGACAGGGGACGGGAACCCTCCACTTT.

This clone appeared once. The J gene is TRBJ1-1, the V gene TRBV10-3; 9 nucleotides align to TRBD1. V trimming: 4 bases; J trimming: 4 bases; junction bases outside the gene matches: 7. Germline V gene sequence: CDR1 ENHRY, CDR2 SYGVKD. This CDR3 has 15 residues. CDR3 DNA sequence: TGTGCCATCAGTGTGGGGAACAGGGGGCCCACTGAAGCTTTCTTT. Its translation is CAISVGNRGPTEAFF.

This chain links TRBV6-6 with TRBJ1-2, with TRBD1 as a possible D gene (6 bases). Germline CDR1 is MNHNY and CDR2 is SVGAGI (reference sequence). The CDR3 extends over 13 amino acids. V was clipped by 5 bases and J by 8 bases, with 15 bases between them. CDR3 amino acids: CASSLLTGYGYTF. In DNA form, the CDR3 reads TGTGCCAGCAGTCTCCTCACAGGGTACGGCTACACCTTC.

The chain is built from TRBV6-2 or TRBV6-3 and TRBJ2-1; 9 bases agree with TRBD2. The V segment lost 5 bases and the J segment 6 bases; nucleotides outside the gene matches: 5. The length of the CDR3 is 14 residues. Germline V gene data show CDR1 as MNHEY and CDR2 as SVGEGT. CDR3 in amino acids: CASSRQGLANEQFF. The DNA for the CDR3 is TGTGCCAGCAGTAGACAGGGACTAGCCAATGAGCAGTTCTTC.

This clone has a handful of counts. The rearrangement uses TRBV9 and TRBJ2-1; 7 nucleotides agree with TRBD2. With 0 bases clipped from V and 2 bases from J, the junction kept 5 bases outside the gene matches. The CDR3 consists of 16 residues. The germline V gene has CDR1 SGDLS and CDR2 YYNGEE. CDR3 in DNA: TGTGCCAGCAGCGTAGACTCGCGGGGGACCTACAATGAGCAGTTCTTC. Translating it yields CASSVDSRGTYNEQFF.

This clone came up many times. V usage is TRBV10-3 and J usage is TRBJ2-2; possible D gene TRBD1, 6 bases. The CDR3 totals 15 residues. Germline values: CDR1 ENHRY, CDR2 SYGVKD. Trimming took off 3 bases at V and 4 bases at J, with 12 bases between the two ends. CDR3 sequence reads: CAISESTGFTGELFF. The CDR3 nucleotides are TGTGCCATCAGTGAATCAACAGGGTTCACCGGGGAGCTGTTTTTT.

This chain uses TRBV19 with TRBJ1-4; D uncertain. CDR3 length equals 14 residues. Germline loops: CDR1 LNHDA, CDR2 SQIVND (reference sequence). Trimming cost V 3 bases and J 8 bases, with 13 bases left between them. In DNA form, the CDR3 reads TGTGCCAGTAGTATGGGTCAGAGGAGGGAAAAACTGTTTTTT. Translation: CASSMGQRREKLFF.

V usage is TRBV5-1 and J usage is TRBJ2-4; tentative D call: TRBD2 (6 bases). Per germline, CDR1 SGHRS and CDR2 YFSETQ. The germline V and J ends were trimmed by 7 bases and 5 bases, with 10 bases remaining between them. The CDR3 length is 12 residues. CDR3 coding DNA: TGCGCCAGCCGGGAGTTTCAAAACATTCAGTACTTC. Translated, it gives CASREFQNIQYF.

The chain is built from TRBV29-1 and TRBJ1-2; TRBD1 matches at 7 bases. This CDR3 contains 14 residues. V gave up 4 bases and J gave up 0 bases; unmatched junction bases: 5. The germline V gene encodes CDR1 SQVTM and CDR2 ANQGSEA. DNA of the CDR3: TGCAGCGTTGGAGTGACAGGGTCTAACTATGGCTACACCTTC. It translates to CSVGVTGSNYGYTF.

The V call is TRBV6-5, the J call TRBJ2-7; a possible D gene is TRBD2 (5 bases). From germline, CDR1 is MNHEY and CDR2 SVGAGI. This CDR3 spans 15 amino acids. With 2 bases removed from V and 0 bases from J, the gap between germline ends came to 11 bases. The DNA of the CDR3 is TGTGCCAGCAGTTACGCGGGCAGGAACTCCTACGAGCAGTACTTC. This translates into CASSYAGRNSYEQYF.

This rearrangement joins TRBV30 to TRBJ1-1, with 7 bases aligning to TRBD1. There are 15 residues in the CDR3. Trimming cost V 0 bases and J 5 bases; bases outside gene matches: 9. Germline-derived CDR1 and CDR2 are GTSNPN and SVGIG (reference sequence). CDR3 in amino acids: CAWSVQGTPGTEAFF. CDR3 sequence (DNA): TGTGCCTGGAGTGTACAGGGGACCCCAGGGACTGAAGCTTTCTTT.

The gene calls are TRBV15 and TRBJ2-2, with TRBD1 matching over 8 bases. The CDR3 is 16 amino acids. Germline loops: CDR1 LNHNV, CDR2 YYDKDF (reference sequence). Trimming cost V 1 base and J 9 bases; bases outside gene matches: 10. In DNA form, the CDR3 reads TGTGCCACCAGCAGAGGCGGGACAGGAGGTCACCGGGAGCTGTTTTTT. Translating it yields CATSRGGTGGHRELFF.

This chain joins TRBV5-1 and TRBJ1-1; D is uncertain. Germline V gene data show CDR1 as SGHRS and CDR2 as YFSETQ. The V and J ends lost 0 bases and 5 bases respectively, with 5 bases between them. There are 12 residues in the CDR3. The CDR3 here is CASSLDTTEAFF. CDR3 DNA sequence: TGCGCCAGCAGCTTGGATACAACTGAAGCTTTCTTT.

The rearrangement links TRBV6-5 to TRBJ2-7; 8 nucleotides align to TRBD2. This CDR3 is built from 14 residues. Germline loops: CDR1 MNHEY, CDR2 SVGAGI. After removal of 6 bases from V and 2 bases from J, the junction contained 6 bases not matched to a gene. CDR3 loop: CASRAGAITYEQYF. The CDR3 DNA sequence: TGTGCCAGCAGAGCGGGGGCGATAACCTACGAGCAGTACTTC.

This chain links TRBV6-5 with TRBJ2-3; 8 positions agree with TRBD2. Trimming at V came to 4 bases and at J to 1 base, leaving 7 bases not matched to a gene. Germline CDR1 and CDR2: MNHEY and SVGAGI. The CDR3 extends over 16 amino acids. The CDR3 region is CASSSSLRGGTDTQYF. In DNA, the CDR3 is TGTGCCAGCAGTTCATCTCTGCGGGGGGGCACAGATACGCAGTATTTT.

V is TRBV7-8 and J is TRBJ1-5; TRBD1 matches at 7 bases. The J segment lost 0 bases and the V segment lost 4 bases, leaving 9 bases of the junction unmatched. Germline V lookup: CDR1 SGHVS, CDR2 FQNEAQ. The CDR3 covers 17 residues. The CDR3 region is CASSSGDRAYSNQPQHF. DNA of the CDR3: TGTGCCAGCAGCTCCGGAGACAGGGCTTATAGCAATCAGCCCCAGCATTTT.

This sequence joins TRBV10-3 and TRBJ2-2; 7 nucleotides line up with TRBD1. Germline CDR1 ENHRY, CDR2 SYGVKD. The trim removed 6 bases at V and 0 bases at J, leaving 7 bases unmatched. The CDR3 contains 16 residues. In nucleotides, the CDR3 is TGTGCCATCAGATACTCCGGGACAGCGAACACCGGGGAGCTGTTTTTT. Translating gives CAIRYSGTANTGELFF.

This clone was counted between two and nine times. The CDR3 region has the DNA TGTGCCAGCAGCTTAGCCCTAGGTGTTTATTCACCCCTCCACTTT. This encodes CASSLALGVYSPLHF. The rearrangement uses TRBV7-9 and TRBJ1-6, with D hard to call. This CDR3 is 15 amino acids long. Germline V gene lookup returns CDR1 SEHNR and CDR2 FQNEAQ (reference sequence). Trimming shortened V by 0 bases and J by 8 bases, and 11 bases separated the two germline ends.

The sample holds a few counts of this clone. For the CDR3, the DNA is TGTGCCAGCAGTTCCGAGACAGCCTATGGCTACACCTTC. Protein sequence: CASSSETAYGYTF. V usage is TRBV28 and J usage is TRBJ1-2, with D tentatively TRBD1 (5 bases). This CDR3 has 13 residues. V gave up 4 bases and J gave up 4 bases, with 10 bases separating them. The germline CDR1 and CDR2 sequences are MDHEN and SYDVKM.

The chain uses TRBV25-1 and TRBJ1-1, with TRBD1 identical over 7 bases. In germline, CDR1 is MGHDK, CDR2 SYGVNS. The CDR3 is 14 residues long. V was clipped by 6 bases and J by 4 bases; unmatched bases: 8. CDR3 region: CASRRLTGSTEAFF. The CDR3 coding sequence is TGTGCCAGCAGAAGACTGACAGGGAGCACTGAAGCTTTCTTT.